One and the same sample provided the 18 T cell receptor beta chains below, sequenced in a study of chemoradiotherapy in HPV16-positive cancers. This table comes from immunoSEQ multiplex PCR, and its TCRdb copy is limited to in-frame clones, with some not included. The sample has roughly 20,000 clones, approximately 84% seen once. The sample was blood, taken from a patient who underwent chemoradiotherapy. These receptor sequences come from a human donor with HPV-associated anogenital cancer.

V gene TRBV7-3 combines with J gene TRBJ2-3; a weak D match, TRBD2 (5 bases). V gave up 2 bases and J gave up 6 bases, with 9 bases separating them. In germline, CDR1 is SGHTA, CDR2 FQGTGA. The CDR3 loop spans 13 amino acids. The CDR3 loop is CASSLREGDTQYF. Written as DNA, the CDR3 is TGTGCCAGCAGCTTACGGGAAGGGGATACGCAGTATTTT.

This chain links TRBV7-9 with TRBJ1-5; TRBD1 might be the D (6 bases). The CDR3 is made up of 17 amino acids. The V gene's germline CDR1 is SEHNR and CDR2 FQNEAQ (reference sequence). Trimming left V 1 base short and J 1 base short, with 14 bases between. The CDR3 is CASSLGGGTLSNQPQHF. The CDR3 region has the DNA TGTGCCAGCAGCTTAGGGGGGGGGACACTAAGCAATCAGCCCCAGCATTTT. Filled out from reference TRBV7-9 and TRBJ1-5, the complete variable domain reads DTGVSQNPRHKITKRGQNVTFRCDPISEHNRLYWYRQTLGQGPEFLTYFQNEAQLEKSRLLSDRFSAERPKGSFSTLEIQRTEQGDSAMYLCASSLGGGTLSNQPQHFGDGTRLSIL.

The chain has TRBV7-3 and TRBJ1-1; D unclear. The CDR3 runs 13 residues. Germline CDR1 is SGHTA and CDR2 is FQGTGA. Deletions cut 5 bases from V and 3 bases from J, with 10 bases between. Written as DNA, the CDR3 is TGTGCCAGCAGCGTGTCGTCGGACACTGAAGCTTTCTTT. This translates into CASSVSSDTEAFF.

The gene calls are TRBV28 and TRBJ1-4, with D possibly being TRBD1 (5 bases). Germline V lookup: CDR1 MDHEN, CDR2 SYDVKM. This CDR3 has 16 amino acids. Trimming pared 1 base from V and 3 bases from J, leaving 12 bases between. The CDR3 nucleotides read TGTGCCAGCAGTTTATTCGGGGGGGTTTCTAATGAAAAACTGTTTTTT. It specifies CASSLFGGVSNEKLFF.

This chain links TRBV5-6 with TRBJ2-7, with D unclear. Germline CDR1 reads SGHDT; CDR2 reads YYEEEE. The CDR3 spans 12 residues. V was cut by 0 bases and J by 3 bases, with 4 bases left in between. The CDR3 nucleotides read TGTGCCAGCAGCTTGGAATACTACGAGCAGTACTTC. Translation: CASSLEYYEQYF.

V is TRBV29-1 and J is TRBJ2-5, with a tentative D call TRBD1 (5 bases). The last part of the DNA fits TRBJ2-7 better; the J call may be wrong. The length of the CDR3 is 12 residues. Germline CDR1 and CDR2: SQVTM and ANQGSEA. The CDR3 bases are TGCAGCGTTGAAATGCAGGGCGGCGAGCAGTACTTC. Residues: CSVEMQGGEQYF.

V is TRBV6-5 and J is TRBJ1-6; D not certain. CDR1 and CDR2 (germline): MNHEY, SVGAGI. V was trimmed by 6 bases and J by 2 bases, leaving 2 bases between them. This CDR3 spans 12 amino acids. This CDR3 is CASSPYNSPLHF. In DNA form, the CDR3 reads TGTGCCAGCAGCCCCTATAATTCACCCCTCCACTTT.

The chain links TRBV27 to TRBJ2-7, with TRBD1 as a possible D gene (6 bases). Germline-derived CDR1 and CDR2 are MNHEY and SMNVEV (reference sequence). The germline V and J ends were trimmed by 5 bases and 7 bases, with 21 bases remaining between them. The CDR3 sequence is 15 residues long. CDR3 DNA sequence: TGTGCCAGCAGTCCCACCGGGGCAGGGGCCAGGGAGCAGTACTTC. Protein: CASSPTGAGAREQYF.

The sample holds a few counts of this clone. This chain uses TRBV18 with TRBJ1-1; no firm D call. The CDR3 has 14 amino acids. CDR1 is KGHSH, CDR2 LQKENI, per germline. V was cut by 3 bases and J by 4 bases, with 12 bases left in between. CDR3 in DNA: TGTGCCAGCTCACCGGAGGGAGCGGGCACTGAAGCTTTCTTT. Translation gives CASSPEGAGTEAFF.

This chain joins TRBV11-1 and TRBJ1-1; D gene uncertain. CDR1 and CDR2 from the germline V gene are SGHAT and FQDESV (reference sequence). CDR3 length equals 14 residues. Trimming took off 1 base at V and 3 bases at J, with 9 bases between the two ends. The CDR3 DNA sequence: TGTGCCAGCAGCTTAGGGGGAGTAGACACTGAAGCTTTCTTT. Amino acids: CASSLGGVDTEAFF.

This rearrangement joins TRBV7-9 to TRBJ1-3; 12 bases match TRBD1. The CDR3 length is 14 residues. The trim removed 4 bases at V and 8 bases at J, leaving 3 bases unmatched. Germline CDR1 and CDR2: SEHNR and FQNEAQ (reference sequence). CDR3 coding DNA: TGTGCCAGCAGCTGGGACAGGGGGCAAGACACCATATATTTT. It translates to CASSWDRGQDTIYF.

V usage is TRBV19 and J usage is TRBJ2-4, with D possibly matching TRBD2 (6 bases). The CDR3 totals 17 residues. Between the trimmed V and J ends, which lost 3 bases and 3 bases, there was a span of 18 bases. Per germline, CDR1 LNHDA and CDR2 SQIVND (reference sequence). Here the CDR3 DNA reads TGTGCCAGTAGTATTGACAGACTAGGAGAGGTCAAAAACATTCAGTACTTC. Translating it yields CASSIDRLGEVKNIQYF.

J is TRBJ1-5 and V is TRBV28, with D perhaps TRBD1 (5 bases). With 2 bases removed from V and 7 bases from J, the gap between germline ends came to 15 bases. Germline V gene lookup returns CDR1 MDHEN and CDR2 SYDVKM. The CDR3 runs 15 residues. The CDR3 region has the DNA TGTGCCAGCAGTTTAATCTCGGGGGTTGTGCAGCCCCAGCATTTT. It encodes CASSLISGVVQPQHF.

J is TRBJ2-5 and V is TRBV5-6; no clear D. The V gene lost 1 base and the J gene lost 4 bases, with 2 bases spanning the gap. This CDR3 contains 11 residues. CDR1 is SGHDT, CDR2 YYEEEE, per germline. CDR3 region: CASSLRETQYF. DNA of the CDR3: TGTGCCAGCAGCTTGAGAGAGACCCAGTACTTC.

The chain has TRBV19 and TRBJ2-3, with D tentatively TRBD2 (7 bases). The CDR3 runs 15 residues. The V end was cut by 2 bases, the J end by 11 bases, with 20 bases between. Germline loops: CDR1 LNHDA, CDR2 SQIVND (reference sequence). The CDR3 region has the DNA TGTGCCAGTAGTATAACCCGGGGGGCGTTAAGTTTGCAGTATTTT. This encodes CASSITRGALSLQYF.

The chain links TRBV4-3 to TRBJ1-1; 9 bases are shared with TRBD1. Trimming removed 3 bases from V and 5 bases from J; junction bases left unmatched: 10. Germline V gene data show CDR1 as LGHNA and CDR2 as YSLEER. The CDR3 consists of 16 residues. This CDR3 is CASSHLRGQGVTEAFF. In nucleotides, the CDR3 is TGCGCCAGCAGCCACCTAAGGGGACAGGGAGTTACTGAAGCTTTCTTT.

The gene calls are TRBV5-8 and TRBJ1-3; 9 bases are a match to TRBD1. The germline CDR1 and CDR2 sequences are SGHTS and YDEGEE. Losses at the gene ends were 4 bases for V and 2 bases for J; bases not matched to a gene: 4. There are 15 residues in the CDR3. The CDR3 DNA is TGTGCCAGCAGCCAGACAGGGGGAACTGGAAACACCATATATTTT. This sequence encodes CASSQTGGTGNTIYF.

As DNA, the CDR3 is TGCGCCAGCAGCCCTACGGGACAGGGGACCGCAGATACGCAGTATTTT. As protein: CASSPTGQGTADTQYF. This chain joins TRBV4-3 and TRBJ2-3, with 10 bases that match TRBD1. The trim removed 4 bases at V and 4 bases at J, leaving 8 bases unmatched. The CDR3 covers 16 residues. Per germline, CDR1 LGHNA and CDR2 YSLEER.